The clone carrying this T cell receptor beta chain was picked up a small number of times. This sample is drawn from a study of shared clonotypes between healthy human individuals. Investigators spread the genomic DNA of each subset evenly over several immunoSEQ plates. Some clones are missing from TCRdb's copy, which holds only in-frame ones; the method was immunoSEQ multiplex PCR. The sample includes 2 million to 2.5 million clones, 90% to 96% of them seen just once. The CDR3 is 15 amino acids. Germline V gene sequence: CDR1 LGHNA, CDR2 YSLEER. Trimming pared 0 bases from V and 2 bases from J, leaving 7 bases between.

The receptor was isolated from a man aged 18 to 30 in good health. Sequencing was done on a sample of naive CD4+ T cells sorted from blood. Subset defined: CD45RA+ positively selected. The V call is TRBV4-3, the J call TRBJ1-4; weak D call: TRBD1 (6 bases). In nucleotides, the CDR3 is TGCGCCAGCAGCCAAGAGAGGGGGACTAATGAAAAACTGTTTTTT. It codes for CASSQERGTNEKLFF.